This T cell receptor (beta chain) is from a study of regulatory T cells in long-lasting Graves disease. Time point given: newly diagnosed GD, antithyroid drugs for less than 3 months. TCR sequences were obtained from RNA taken from PBMCs. Germline lookup yields CDR1 LNHDA and CDR2 SQIVND (reference sequence). After removal of 7 bases from V and 0 bases from J, the junction contained 10 bases not matched to a gene. The CDR3 totals 17 residues. Construction of the TCR beta libraries employed iRepertoire HTBI primers in conjunction with Arm-PCR of CDR3 regions. TCRdb reanalysed the multiplex PCR reads using MiXCR and keeps one entry per CDR3 protein. The sample holds a few hundred thousand distinct CDR3 sequences, about an eighth seen once. In addition, the sample was reused for a study of T cells in Graves' hyperthyroidism and ophthalmopathy.

The specimen was peripheral blood mononuclear cells (PBMCs), collected at new diagnosis, from a patient treated with antithyroid drugs. The chain carries TRBV19 and TRBJ1-5, with 9 bases identical to TRBD1. The receptor comes from a woman under 30 with Graves disease. The CDR3 coding sequence is TGTGCCAGTAACCCGGGACAGGGAACTTATAGCAATCAGCCCCAGCATTTT. Protein product: CASNPGQGTYSNQPQHF.